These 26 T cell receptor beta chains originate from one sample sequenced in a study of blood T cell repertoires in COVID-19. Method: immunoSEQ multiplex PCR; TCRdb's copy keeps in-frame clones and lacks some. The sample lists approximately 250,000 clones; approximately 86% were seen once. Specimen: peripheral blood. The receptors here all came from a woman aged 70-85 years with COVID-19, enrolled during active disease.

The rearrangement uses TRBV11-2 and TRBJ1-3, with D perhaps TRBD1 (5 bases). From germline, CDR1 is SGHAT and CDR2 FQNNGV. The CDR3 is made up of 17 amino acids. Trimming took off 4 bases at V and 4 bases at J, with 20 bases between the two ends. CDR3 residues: CASSSPRDDRTGNTIYF. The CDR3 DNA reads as TGTGCCAGCAGCTCCCCCCGAGACGACAGAACCGGAAACACCATATATTTT.

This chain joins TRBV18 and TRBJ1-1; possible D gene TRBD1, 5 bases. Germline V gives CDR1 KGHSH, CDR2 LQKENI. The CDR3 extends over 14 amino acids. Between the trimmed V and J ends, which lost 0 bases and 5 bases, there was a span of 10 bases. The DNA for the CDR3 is TGTGCCAGCTCACCACCGAAGGAGGGGACTGAAGCTTTCTTT. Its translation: CASSPPKEGTEAFF.

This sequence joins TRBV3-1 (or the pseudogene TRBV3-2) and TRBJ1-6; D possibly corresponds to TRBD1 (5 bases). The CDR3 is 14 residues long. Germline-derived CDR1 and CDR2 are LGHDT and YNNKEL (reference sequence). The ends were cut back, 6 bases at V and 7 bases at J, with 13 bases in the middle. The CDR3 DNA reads TGTGCCAGCAGGGGGGGGACCGGCAATTCACCCCTCCACTTT. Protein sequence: CASRGGTGNSPLHF.

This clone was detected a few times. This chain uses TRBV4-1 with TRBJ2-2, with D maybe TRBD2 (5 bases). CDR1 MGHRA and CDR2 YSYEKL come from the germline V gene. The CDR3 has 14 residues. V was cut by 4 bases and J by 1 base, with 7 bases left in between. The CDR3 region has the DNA TGCGCCAGCAGCCTCGGGGAGAACACCGGGGAGCTGTTTTTT. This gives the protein CASSLGENTGELFF.

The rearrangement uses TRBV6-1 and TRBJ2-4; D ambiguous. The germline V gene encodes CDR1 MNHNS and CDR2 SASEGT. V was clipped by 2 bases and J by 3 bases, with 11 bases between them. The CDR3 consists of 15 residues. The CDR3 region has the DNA TGTGCCAGCAGTGAAAGAGGTTTGGACAAAAACATTCAGTACTTC. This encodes CASSERGLDKNIQYF.

The CDR3 nucleotides are TGCGCCAGCACCCGGGACAGGGGTAGAGATGAGCAGTTCTTC. It specifies CASTRDRGRDEQFF. The genes are TRBV5-1 and TRBJ2-1; 10 bases align to TRBD1. Germline values: CDR1 SGHRS, CDR2 YFSETQ. Germline trimming cut 6 bases from V and 8 bases from J; bases unmatched to any gene: 8. The CDR3 has 14 amino acids.

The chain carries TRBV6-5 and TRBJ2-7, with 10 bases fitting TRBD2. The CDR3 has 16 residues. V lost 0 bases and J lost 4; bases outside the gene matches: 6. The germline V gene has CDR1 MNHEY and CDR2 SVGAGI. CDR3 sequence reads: CASSYSQRGGVYEQYF. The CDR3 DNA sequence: TGTGCCAGCAGTTACTCCCAGCGGGGGGGAGTATACGAGCAGTACTTC.

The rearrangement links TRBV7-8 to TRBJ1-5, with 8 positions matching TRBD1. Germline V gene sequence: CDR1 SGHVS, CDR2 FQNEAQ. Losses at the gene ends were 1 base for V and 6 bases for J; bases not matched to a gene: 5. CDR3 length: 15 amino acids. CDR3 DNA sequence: TGTGCCAGCAGCTTAGGGACAGGGAGAAGTCAGCCCCAGCATTTT. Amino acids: CASSLGTGRSQPQHF.

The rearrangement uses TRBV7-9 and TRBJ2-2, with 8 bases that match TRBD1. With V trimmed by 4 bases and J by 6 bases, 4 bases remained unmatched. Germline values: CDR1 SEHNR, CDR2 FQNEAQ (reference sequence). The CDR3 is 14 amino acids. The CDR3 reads CASSSLRGPGELFF. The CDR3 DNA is TGTGCCAGCAGCTCACTCAGGGGGCCCGGGGAGCTGTTTTTT.

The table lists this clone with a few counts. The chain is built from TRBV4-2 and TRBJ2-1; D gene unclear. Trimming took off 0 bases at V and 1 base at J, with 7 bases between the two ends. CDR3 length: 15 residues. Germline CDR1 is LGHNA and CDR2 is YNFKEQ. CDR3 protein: CASSQEELSYNEQFF. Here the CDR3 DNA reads TGTGCCAGCAGCCAAGAGGAGTTATCCTACAATGAGCAGTTCTTC.

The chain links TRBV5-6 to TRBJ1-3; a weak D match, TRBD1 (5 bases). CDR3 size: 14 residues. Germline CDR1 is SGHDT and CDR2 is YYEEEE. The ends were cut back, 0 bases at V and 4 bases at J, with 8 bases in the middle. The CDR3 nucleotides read TGTGCCAGCAGCTTGGTAGGGGCGGGAAACACCATATATTTT. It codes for CASSLVGAGNTIYF.

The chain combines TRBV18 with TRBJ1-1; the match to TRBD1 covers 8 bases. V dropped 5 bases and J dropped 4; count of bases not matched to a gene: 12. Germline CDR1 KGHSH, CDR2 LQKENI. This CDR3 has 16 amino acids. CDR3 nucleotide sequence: TGTGCCAGCTCATCGATCTCCGGGACAGGAATCACTGAAGCTTTCTTT. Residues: CASSSISGTGITEAFF.

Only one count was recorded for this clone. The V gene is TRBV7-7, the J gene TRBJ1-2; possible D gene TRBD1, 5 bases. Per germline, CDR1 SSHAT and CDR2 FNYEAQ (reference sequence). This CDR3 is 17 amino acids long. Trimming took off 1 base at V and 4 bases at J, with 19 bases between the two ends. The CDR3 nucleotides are TGTGCCAGCAGCTTAGAGCAGGGAGGTGGCGGAGGCTATGGCTACACCTTC. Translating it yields CASSLEQGGGGGYGYTF. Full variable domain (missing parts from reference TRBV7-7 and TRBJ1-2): GAGVSQSPRYKVTKRGQDVTLRCDPISSHATLYWYQQALGQGPEFLTYFNYEAQPDKSGLPSDRFSAERPEGSISTLTIQRTEQRDSAMYRCASSLEQGGGGGYGYTFGSGTRLTVV.

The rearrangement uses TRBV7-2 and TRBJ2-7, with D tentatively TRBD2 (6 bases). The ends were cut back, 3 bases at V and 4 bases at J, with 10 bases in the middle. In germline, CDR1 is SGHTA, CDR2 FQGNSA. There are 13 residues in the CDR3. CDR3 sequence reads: CASSLSGVYEQYF. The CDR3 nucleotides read TGTGCCAGCAGCTTGTCGGGGGTGTACGAGCAGTACTTC.

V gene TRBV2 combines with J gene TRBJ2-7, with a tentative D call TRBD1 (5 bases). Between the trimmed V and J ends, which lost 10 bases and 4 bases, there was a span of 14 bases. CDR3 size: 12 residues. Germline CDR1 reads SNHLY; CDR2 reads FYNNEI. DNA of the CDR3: TGTGCCACCTTAGCCCAGGGTTACGAGCAGTACTTC. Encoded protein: CATLAQGYEQYF.

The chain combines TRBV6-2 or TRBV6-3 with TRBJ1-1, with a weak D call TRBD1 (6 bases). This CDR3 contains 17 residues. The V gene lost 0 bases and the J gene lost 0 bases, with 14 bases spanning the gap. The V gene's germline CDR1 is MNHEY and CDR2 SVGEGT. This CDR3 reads CASSYSAGERLNTEAFF. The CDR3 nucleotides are TGTGCCAGCAGTTACTCGGCAGGGGAGAGGCTGAACACTGAAGCTTTCTTT.

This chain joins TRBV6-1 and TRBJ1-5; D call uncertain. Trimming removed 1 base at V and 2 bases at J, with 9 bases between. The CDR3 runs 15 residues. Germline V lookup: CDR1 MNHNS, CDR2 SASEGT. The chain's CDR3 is CASSEGPSGNQPQHF. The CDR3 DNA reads TGTGCCAGCAGTGAAGGGCCAAGCGGCAATCAGCCCCAGCATTTT.

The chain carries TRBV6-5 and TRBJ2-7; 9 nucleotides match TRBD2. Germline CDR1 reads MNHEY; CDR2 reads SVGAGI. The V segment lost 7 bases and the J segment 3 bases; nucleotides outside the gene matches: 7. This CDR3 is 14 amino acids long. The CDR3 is CASTPSGGHYEQYF. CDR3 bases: TGTGCCAGCACCCCAAGCGGGGGGCACTACGAGCAGTACTTC.

The chain's CDR3 is CASSGGQGQPQHF. For the CDR3, the DNA is TGTGCCAGCAGTGGGGGCCAGGGGCAGCCCCAGCATTTT. The chain links TRBV2 to TRBJ1-5; possible D gene TRBD1, 6 bases. CDR1 and CDR2 from the germline V gene are SNHLY and FYNNEI. The CDR3 consists of 13 residues. V gave up 4 bases and J gave up 7 bases, with 11 bases separating them.

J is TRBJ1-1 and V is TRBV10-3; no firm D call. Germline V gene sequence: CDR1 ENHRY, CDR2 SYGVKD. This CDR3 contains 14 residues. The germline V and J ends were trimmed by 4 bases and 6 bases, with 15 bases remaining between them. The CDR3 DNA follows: TGTGCCATCAGTGTAGGAGTGGGGAGGCCTGAAGCTTTCTTT. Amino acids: CAISVGVGRPEAFF.

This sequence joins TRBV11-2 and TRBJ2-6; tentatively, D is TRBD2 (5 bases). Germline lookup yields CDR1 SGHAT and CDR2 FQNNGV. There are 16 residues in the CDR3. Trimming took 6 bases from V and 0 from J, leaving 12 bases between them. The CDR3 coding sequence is TGTGCCAGCAGTCTAGGACTCAACTCTGGGGCCAACGTCCTGACTTTC. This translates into CASSLGLNSGANVLTF. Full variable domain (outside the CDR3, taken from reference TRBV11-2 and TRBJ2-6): EAGVAQSPRYKIIEKRQSVAFWCNPISGHATLYWYQQILGQGPKLLIQFQNNGVVDDSQLPKDRFSAERLKGVDSTLKIQPAKLEDSAVYLCASSLGLNSGANVLTFGAGSRLTVL.

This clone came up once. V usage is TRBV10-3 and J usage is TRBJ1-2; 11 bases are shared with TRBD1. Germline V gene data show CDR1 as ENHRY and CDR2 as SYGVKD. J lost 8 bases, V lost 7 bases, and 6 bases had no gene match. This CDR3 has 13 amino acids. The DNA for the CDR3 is TGTGCCATCAAAGGACAGGGGGCAAACGGCTACACCTTC. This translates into CAIKGQGANGYTF.

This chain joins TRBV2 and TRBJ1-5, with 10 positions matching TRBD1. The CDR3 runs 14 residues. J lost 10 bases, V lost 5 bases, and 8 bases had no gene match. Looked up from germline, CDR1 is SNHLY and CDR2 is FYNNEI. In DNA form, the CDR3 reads TGTGCCAGCAGTACCGACAGGGGGCGAGATCCCCAGCATTTT. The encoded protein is CASSTDRGRDPQHF.

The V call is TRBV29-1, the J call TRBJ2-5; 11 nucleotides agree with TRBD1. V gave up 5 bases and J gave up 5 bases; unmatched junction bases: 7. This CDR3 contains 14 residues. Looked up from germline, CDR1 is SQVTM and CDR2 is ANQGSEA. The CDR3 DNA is TGCAGCGTTTTGCGGACAGGGGGCGACGAGACCCAGTACTTC. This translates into CSVLRTGGDETQYF.

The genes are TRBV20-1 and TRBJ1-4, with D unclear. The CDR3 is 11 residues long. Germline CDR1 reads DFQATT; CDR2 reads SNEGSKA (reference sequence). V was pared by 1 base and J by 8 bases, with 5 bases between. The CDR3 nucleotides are TGCAGTGCTAGAGCCATCGAAAAACTGTTTTTT. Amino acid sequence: CSARAIEKLFF.

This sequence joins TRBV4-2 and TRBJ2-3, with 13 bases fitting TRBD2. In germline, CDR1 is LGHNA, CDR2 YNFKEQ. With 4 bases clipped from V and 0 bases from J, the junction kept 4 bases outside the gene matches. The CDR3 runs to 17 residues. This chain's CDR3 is CASSPGTSGASTDTQYF. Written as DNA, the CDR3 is TGTGCCAGCAGCCCGGGGACTAGCGGGGCTAGCACAGATACGCAGTATTTT.